This entry lists 21 T cell receptor beta chains sequenced from one sample in a study of blood T cell repertoires in COVID-19. The assay was immunoSEQ multiplex PCR, and TCRdb's table has in-frame clones only and misses some. This sample has around 300,000 clones, with 88% found just once. The specimen sequenced was PBMCs or T cells enriched from blood (not recorded which). These TCRs come from a woman in her twenties or thirties who had recovered from COVID-19.

This chain uses TRBV6-5 with TRBJ2-7, with TRBD1 matching 8 bases. Germline CDR1 is MNHEY and CDR2 is SVGAGI. J was trimmed by 4 bases and V by 10 bases; bases with no gene match: 6. CDR3 length: 12 amino acids. CDR3 protein: CATWDRRYEQYF. Written as DNA, the CDR3 is TGTGCCACCTGGGACAGGAGGTACGAGCAGTACTTC.

The V and J genes are TRBV18 and TRBJ2-6, with TRBD1 matching 9 bases. From germline, CDR1 is KGHSH and CDR2 LQKENI. J lost 0 bases, V lost 6 bases, and 12 bases had no gene match. The CDR3 runs to 19 residues. CDR3 coding DNA: TGTGCCAGCTCTCCATCACAGGGGGCCTTGGTCTCTGGGGCCAACGTCCTGACTTTC. Its protein product is CASSPSQGALVSGANVLTF.

The chain joins TRBV7-2 to TRBJ2-7; 7 nucleotides line up with TRBD2. V lost 5 bases, J lost 0 bases, and 10 bases stayed unmatched. The germline gives CDR1 SGHTA, CDR2 FQGNSA. This CDR3 is built from 16 residues. CDR3 nucleotides: TGTGCCAGCAGCACTTGGATTGGGGGGGTCTCCTACGAGCAGTACTTC. Its translation: CASSTWIGGVSYEQYF.

This clone appeared a few times. V is TRBV11-3 and J is TRBJ2-7, with 10 positions matching TRBD1. The CDR3 extends over 14 amino acids. Germline CDR1 SGHNT, CDR2 YENEEA. The junction had 3 bases not matched to a gene; V was cut back by 5 bases and J by 2 bases. The CDR3 here is CASSRTGGPYEQYF. CDR3 coding DNA: TGTGCCAGCAGCCGGACAGGGGGGCCCTACGAGCAGTACTTC.

The V call is TRBV19, the J call TRBJ1-2; 9 bases fit TRBD1. There are 15 residues in the CDR3. The V gene's germline CDR1 is LNHDA and CDR2 SQIVND (reference sequence). J lost 4 bases, V lost 3 bases, and 6 bases had no gene match. The CDR3 region has the DNA TGTGCCAGTAGTATCCTGACAGGGGGGTCCTATGGCTACACCTTC. As protein: CASSILTGGSYGYTF. Using reference TRBV19 and TRBJ1-2 for the parts outside the CDR3, the full variable domain is DGGITQSPKYLFRKEGQNVTLSCEQNLNHDAMYWYRQDPGQGLRLIYYSQIVNDFQKGDIAEGYSVSREKKESFPLTVTSAQKNPTAFYLCASSILTGGSYGYTFGSGTRLTVV.

This chain connects TRBV13 to TRBJ2-7; 9 nucleotides match TRBD1. Trimming at V came to 5 bases and at J to 2 bases, leaving 7 bases not matched to a gene. The CDR3 is 15 residues long. CDR1 is PRHDT, CDR2 FYEKMQ, per germline (reference sequence). The CDR3 spells CASSPGQGTAYEQYF. CDR3 DNA sequence: TGTGCCAGCAGCCCCGGACAGGGGACGGCCTACGAGCAGTACTTC. Filled out from reference TRBV13 and TRBJ2-7, the complete variable domain reads AAGVIQSPRHLIKEKRETATLKCYPIPRHDTVYWYQQGPGQDPQFLISFYEKMQSDKGSIPDRFSAQQFSDYHSELNMSSLELGDSALYFCASSPGQGTAYEQYFGPGTRLTVT.

The V call is TRBV5-4, the J call TRBJ1-1; possibly TRBD1 for D (5 bases). CDR3 size: 16 residues. Germline loops: CDR1 SGHNT, CDR2 YYREEE (reference sequence). Trimming pared 0 bases from V and 0 bases from J, leaving 12 bases between. The CDR3 loop is CASSLDRRQMNTEAFF. The CDR3 DNA is TGTGCCAGCAGCTTGGATCGGCGACAGATGAACACTGAAGCTTTCTTT.

V is TRBV7-8 and J is TRBJ1-4; D perhaps matches TRBD1 (5 bases). Germline-derived CDR1 and CDR2 are SGHVS and FQNEAQ. V was clipped by 2 bases and J by 0 bases, with 7 bases between them. CDR3 length: 15 amino acids. The CDR3 protein is CASSLWGATNEKLFF. CDR3 in DNA: TGTGCCAGCAGCTTATGGGGGGCAACTAATGAAAAACTGTTTTTT.

This rearrangement joins TRBV27 to TRBJ2-7; TRBD2 agrees at 9 bases. CDR1 and CDR2 from the germline V gene are MNHEY and SMNVEV (reference sequence). The CDR3 spans 16 residues. Unmatched junction bases numbered 7, after V lost 2 bases and J lost 2 bases. The CDR3 bases are TGTGCCAGCAGTTTAAGGGGGCGGGGGGGACCCTACGAGCAGTACTTC. Translation: CASSLRGRGGPYEQYF.

V and J are TRBV6-2 or TRBV6-3 and TRBJ2-3; tentatively, D is TRBD1 (7 bases). This CDR3 comprises 14 residues. The V gene's germline CDR1 is MNHEY and CDR2 SVGEGT. The germline V and J ends were trimmed by 0 bases and 4 bases, with 8 bases remaining between them. The CDR3 DNA sequence: TGTGCCAGCAGTTACTCCAGGGGGGCAGATACGCAGTATTTT. Its translation: CASSYSRGADTQYF.

This clone has a single count. The chain carries TRBV7-6 and TRBJ2-1, with 10 nucleotides matching TRBD2. This CDR3 spans 15 amino acids. Per germline, CDR1 SGHVS and CDR2 FNYEAQ. V trimming: 3 bases; J trimming: 4 bases; junction bases outside the gene matches: 3. This CDR3 is CASSFLAGVYNEQFF. The DNA for the CDR3 is TGTGCCAGCAGCTTTCTAGCGGGAGTTTACAATGAGCAGTTCTTC.

This clone came up once. This chain joins TRBV28 and TRBJ1-2; a possible D gene is TRBD1 (6 bases). Germline V lookup: CDR1 MDHEN, CDR2 SYDVKM. The CDR3 has 16 residues. V was shortened by 1 base and J by 5 bases, with 17 bases between the two germline ends. The CDR3 nucleotides read TGTGCCAGCAGTTTATCCGTGAGGGCGAGGGGGTATGGCTACACCTTC. This sequence encodes CASSLSVRARGYGYTF.

This clone was detected only a few times. This chain uses TRBV7-9 with TRBJ2-7; D is unresolved. The germline V gene encodes CDR1 SEHNR and CDR2 FQNEAQ (reference sequence). Trimming shortened V by 4 bases and J by 2 bases, and 6 bases separated the two germline ends. This CDR3 has 12 residues. CDR3 nucleotide sequence: TGTGCCAGCAGCTCCGTTCCCTACGAGCAGTACTTC. As protein: CASSSVPYEQYF.

This clone was observed a few times. The chain combines TRBV11-2 with TRBJ1-1, with 8 bases fitting TRBD1. V lost 2 bases, J lost 12 bases, and 8 bases stayed unmatched. This CDR3 comprises 13 residues. The germline CDR1 and CDR2 sequences are SGHAT and FQNNGV. The CDR3 region is CASSLQETGVPFF. The CDR3 nucleotides are TGTGCCAGCAGCTTACAGGAGACAGGGGTCCCTTTCTTT.

The CDR3 bases are TGTGCCAGCAGGCGGGGGGGGTACAATGAGCAGTTCTTC. This encodes CASRRGGYNEQFF. J is TRBJ2-1 and V is TRBV5-4; 9 bases are shared with TRBD2. This CDR3 spans 13 amino acids. The V and J ends lost 5 bases and 4 bases, in that order; junction bases with no gene match: 1. Germline V gene data show CDR1 as SGHNT and CDR2 as YYREEE (reference sequence).

The J gene is TRBJ1-2, the V gene TRBV3-1 (or the pseudogene TRBV3-2), with a tentative D call TRBD1 (5 bases). V was shortened by 4 bases and J by 4 bases, with 19 bases between the two germline ends. The CDR3 consists of 16 residues. Germline lookup yields CDR1 LGHDT and CDR2 YNNKEL (reference sequence). The CDR3 nucleotides are TGTGCCAGCAGCCTCACGACAGCCCTGGATGGCTATGGCTACACCTTC. This encodes CASSLTTALDGYGYTF.

In DNA, the CDR3 is TGCAGCGTTGGAGCAGGGGGCAGGAGTCAGCCCCAGCATTTT. It translates to CSVGAGGRSQPQHF. The V gene is TRBV29-1, the J gene TRBJ1-5; TRBD1 matches 8 bases. Germline V gene sequence: CDR1 SQVTM, CDR2 ANQGSEA. The ends lost 4 bases at V and 6 bases at J; junction bases unmatched: 8. This CDR3 contains 14 residues.

V and J are TRBV9 and TRBJ2-5; 8 positions match TRBD1. The CDR3 sequence is 18 residues long. Trimming removed 2 bases from V and 2 bases from J; junction bases left unmatched: 14. Germline CDR1 and CDR2: SGDLS and YYNGEE. The CDR3 DNA follows: TGTGCCAGCAGCGTGGCAACCCCAGCCACAGGGGGACAAGAGACCCAGTACTTC. Its protein is CASSVATPATGGQETQYF.

The chain uses TRBV7-9 and TRBJ2-7, with D possibly TRBD1 on 7 matching bases. Germline V lookup: CDR1 SEHNR, CDR2 FQNEAQ (reference sequence). The ends were cut back, 4 bases at V and 0 bases at J, with 10 bases in the middle. The CDR3 consists of 14 residues. CDR3 nucleotides: TGTGCCAGCAGCTGGGGGGACAGCTCCTACGAGCAGTACTTC. Amino acid sequence: CASSWGDSSYEQYF.

V usage is TRBV5-5 and J usage is TRBJ2-7; D remains unclear. V was cut by 1 base and J by 2 bases, with 19 bases left in between. The CDR3 has 17 amino acids. The germline V gene encodes CDR1 SGHKS and CDR2 YYEKEE (reference sequence). CDR3 loop: CASSLSSGSVFTYEQYF. DNA of the CDR3: TGTGCCAGCAGCTTGAGCTCAGGCTCGGTTTTCACCTACGAGCAGTACTTC.

The chain recombines TRBV4-1 with TRBJ1-1; weak D call: TRBD1 (5 bases). CDR3 length: 13 amino acids. V was pared by 4 bases and J by 10 bases, with 16 bases between. Germline-derived CDR1 and CDR2 are MGHRA and YSYEKL. The CDR3 region is CASSPSRDSRAFF. The DNA of the CDR3 is TGCGCCAGCAGCCCCTCCCGGGACTCAAGAGCTTTCTTT.